This T cell receptor beta chain was retrieved from a study of blood T cell repertoires in COVID-19. The method was immunoSEQ multiplex PCR; TCRdb's version includes in-frame clones alone and lacks a portion of them. The profile covers roughly 400,000 clones, with approximately 87% appearing a single time and roughly a tenth taken by the ten largest. The germline V and J ends were trimmed by 4 bases and 9 bases, with 23 bases remaining between them. The germline V gene encodes CDR1 SQVTM and CDR2 ANQGSEA. The CDR3 runs to 15 residues. This rearrangement joins TRBV29-1 to TRBJ2-3, with D perhaps TRBD2 (7 bases). The TCR was taken from a woman aged 45-59 years who had recovered from COVID-19. The sequenced sample was PBMCs or T cells enriched from blood (not recorded which). The CDR3 here is CSVVGREPHRATQYF. CDR3 coding DNA: TGCAGCGTTGTAGGGAGGGAACCTCACAGGGCCACGCAGTATTTT.